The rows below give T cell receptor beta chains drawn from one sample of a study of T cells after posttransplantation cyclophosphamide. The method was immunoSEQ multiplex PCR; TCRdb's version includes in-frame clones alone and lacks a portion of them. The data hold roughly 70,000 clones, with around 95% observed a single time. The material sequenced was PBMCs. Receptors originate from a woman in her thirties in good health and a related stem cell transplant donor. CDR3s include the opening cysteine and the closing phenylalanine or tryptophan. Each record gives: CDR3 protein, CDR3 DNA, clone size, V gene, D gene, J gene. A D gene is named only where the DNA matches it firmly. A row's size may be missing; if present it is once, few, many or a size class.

CDR3aa: CASSEVVDRGPLGYTF; CDR3nt: TGTGCCAGCAGTGAGGTGGTTGACAGGGGGCCCCTTGGCTACACCTTC; abundance: NA; v_gene: TRBV6-1; d_gene: TRBD1; j_gene: TRBJ1-2
CDR3aa: CAWSAPNGHNEQFF; CDR3nt: TGTGCCTGGAGTGCTCCCAACGGACACAATGAGCAGTTCTTC; abundance: NA; v_gene: TRBV30; d_gene: NA; j_gene: TRBJ2-1
CDR3aa: CASSFGQGFWSPLHF; CDR3nt: TGTGCCAGCAGCTTTGGTCAAGGGTTTTGGTCACCCCTCCACTTT; abundance: NA; v_gene: TRBV11-1; d_gene: NA; j_gene: TRBJ1-6
CDR3aa: CASSSPGQNTEAFF; CDR3nt: TGTGCCAGCAGTTCCCCGGGACAGAACACTGAAGCTTTCTTT; abundance: NA; v_gene: TRBV28; d_gene: NA; j_gene: TRBJ1-1
CDR3aa: CAWSVPGEQYF; CDR3nt: TGTGCCTGGAGTGTACCGGGGGAGCAGTACTTC; abundance: NA; v_gene: TRBV30; d_gene: NA; j_gene: TRBJ2-7
CDR3aa: CASSQDGLGGNYEQYF; CDR3nt: TGTGCCAGCAGCCAAGATGGTCTAGGAGGAAACTACGAGCAGTACTTC; abundance: NA; v_gene: TRBV4-2; d_gene: NA; j_gene: TRBJ2-7
CDR3aa: CASSLLQGAGQSTEAFF; CDR3nt: TGTGCCAGCAGTTTACTTCAGGGGGCGGGTCAGTCCACTGAAGCTTTCTTT; abundance: NA; v_gene: TRBV28; d_gene: TRBD1; j_gene: TRBJ1-1
CDR3aa: CASGRGPNENEQFF; CDR3nt: TGTGCCAGCGGTCGGGGACCGAACGAGAATGAGCAGTTCTTC; abundance: NA; v_gene: TRBV27; d_gene: NA; j_gene: TRBJ2-1
CDR3aa: CASSPDPSGGNTGELFF; CDR3nt: TGTGCCAGCAGCCCCGACCCTAGCGGGGGGAACACCGGGGAGCTGTTTTTT; abundance: NA; v_gene: TRBV9; d_gene: TRBD2; j_gene: TRBJ2-2
CDR3aa: CASSFRGQGGKNIQYF; CDR3nt: TGTGCCAGCAGCTTTAGGGGACAGGGGGGCAAAAACATTCAGTACTTC; abundance: NA; v_gene: TRBV7-8; d_gene: TRBD1; j_gene: TRBJ2-4
CDR3aa: CASSHETSASYEQYF; CDR3nt: TGTGCCAGCAGCCATGAGACTAGCGCCTCCTACGAGCAGTACTTC; abundance: NA; v_gene: TRBV5-4; d_gene: TRBD2; j_gene: TRBJ2-7
CDR3aa: CASSPRQGSGANVLTF; CDR3nt: TGCGCCAGCAGCCCACGGCAGGGGTCCGGGGCCAACGTCCTGACTTTC; abundance: NA; v_gene: TRBV4-1; d_gene: NA; j_gene: TRBJ2-6
CDR3aa: CASSRGIALGTDTQYF; CDR3nt: TGTGCCAGCAGCCGCGGCATCGCACTAGGGACAGATACGCAGTATTTT; abundance: NA; v_gene: TRBV14; d_gene: NA; j_gene: TRBJ2-3
CDR3aa: CASSRGQVLQETQYF; CDR3nt: TGTGCCAGCAGCAGAGGGCAGGTTTTACAAGAGACCCAGTACTTC; abundance: once; v_gene: TRBV5-6; d_gene: NA; j_gene: TRBJ2-5
CDR3aa: CASSSSGTGNSPLHF; CDR3nt: TGTGCCAGCAGCTCATCCGGGACTGGGAATTCACCCCTCCACTTT; abundance: NA; v_gene: TRBV11-2; d_gene: NA; j_gene: TRBJ1-6
CDR3aa: CSAREDTEAFF; CDR3nt: TGCAGTGCTAGAGAAGACACTGAAGCTTTCTTT; abundance: NA; v_gene: TRBV20-1; d_gene: NA; j_gene: TRBJ1-1
CDR3aa: CASSPLGSPSKYGYTF; CDR3nt: TGTGCCAGCAGCCCACTGGGATCGCCTTCTAAATATGGCTACACCTTC; abundance: NA; v_gene: TRBV7-9; d_gene: NA; j_gene: TRBJ1-2
CDR3aa: CASSARESGTQYF; CDR3nt: TGTGCCAGCAGTGCCCGGGAGTCTGGGACCCAGTACTTC; abundance: NA; v_gene: TRBV2; d_gene: NA; j_gene: TRBJ2-5
CDR3aa: CSAGDEKLFF; CDR3nt: TGCAGCGCTGGGGATGAAAAACTGTTTTTT; abundance: NA; v_gene: TRBV29-1; d_gene: NA; j_gene: TRBJ1-4
CDR3aa: CASSLLGQHLLSYEQYF; CDR3nt: TGTGCCAGCAGTTTACTTGGACAGCACCTTCTATCCTACGAGCAGTACTTC; abundance: NA; v_gene: TRBV28; d_gene: NA; j_gene: TRBJ2-7
CDR3aa: CASSLGVDYGYTF; CDR3nt: TGCGCCAGCAGCCTTGGGGTTGACTATGGCTACACCTTC; abundance: NA; v_gene: TRBV4-3; d_gene: NA; j_gene: TRBJ1-2
CDR3aa: CASKEAVSYEQYF; CDR3nt: TGTGCCAGCAAGGAGGCAGTCTCCTACGAGCAGTACTTC; abundance: once; v_gene: TRBV6-1; d_gene: NA; j_gene: TRBJ2-7
CDR3aa: CAIRQGGNTGELFF; CDR3nt: TGTGCCATTAGACAGGGAGGGAACACCGGGGAGCTGTTTTTT; abundance: NA; v_gene: TRBV10-3; d_gene: NA; j_gene: TRBJ2-2
CDR3aa: CASSARKLGGAASNEQFF; CDR3nt: TGTGCCAGCAGCGCCCGGAAACTCGGGGGCGCCGCAAGTAATGAGCAGTTCTTC; abundance: NA; v_gene: TRBV5-4; d_gene: NA; j_gene: TRBJ2-1
CDR3aa: CASSGGSLAGLSYEQYF; CDR3nt: TGTGCCAGCAGCGGCGGCTCCCTAGCGGGTCTCTCCTACGAGCAGTACTTC; abundance: NA; v_gene: TRBV9; d_gene: TRBD2; j_gene: TRBJ2-7
CDR3aa: CASKQGEGYSSSNQPQHF; CDR3nt: TGTGCCAGTAAGCAGGGAGAAGGGTATAGTAGCAGCAATCAGCCCCAGCATTTT; abundance: NA; v_gene: TRBV19; d_gene: NA; j_gene: TRBJ1-5
CDR3aa: CASSEGTVNQPQHF; CDR3nt: TGTGCCAGCAGTGAAGGGACCGTAAATCAGCCCCAGCATTTT; abundance: NA; v_gene: TRBV2; d_gene: NA; j_gene: TRBJ1-5
CDR3aa: CATSRRGTDEAFF; CDR3nt: TGTGCCACCAGCAGACGCGGGACAGATGAAGCTTTCTTT; abundance: NA; v_gene: TRBV15; d_gene: TRBD1; j_gene: TRBJ1-1
CDR3aa: CASSLAILEYNEQFF; CDR3nt: TGTGCCAGCAGCTTAGCGATCCTAGAATACAATGAGCAGTTCTTC; abundance: once; v_gene: TRBV11-1; d_gene: NA; j_gene: TRBJ2-1
CDR3aa: CASSYRGTGYTF; CDR3nt: TGTGCCAGCAGTTACAGGGGCACGGGCTACACCTTC; abundance: NA; v_gene: TRBV6-5; d_gene: NA; j_gene: TRBJ1-2
CDR3aa: CATQGRTEAFF; CDR3nt: TGTGCCACCCAAGGAAGGACTGAAGCTTTCTTT; abundance: NA; v_gene: TRBV2; d_gene: NA; j_gene: TRBJ1-1
CDR3aa: CATSRVWQGELGYTF; CDR3nt: TGTGCCACCAGCAGAGTGTGGCAGGGCGAATTGGGCTACACCTTC; abundance: NA; v_gene: TRBV15; d_gene: NA; j_gene: TRBJ1-2
CDR3aa: CATADGLAGPGELFF; CDR3nt: TGTGCCACCGCGGATGGGCTAGCGGGCCCCGGGGAGCTGTTTTTT; abundance: once; v_gene: TRBV10-3; d_gene: TRBD2; j_gene: TRBJ2-2
CDR3aa: CASSYSRGATNEKLFF; CDR3nt: TGTGCCAGCAGTTACTCGAGAGGGGCAACTAATGAAAAACTGTTTTTT; abundance: NA; v_gene: TRBV6-5; d_gene: NA; j_gene: TRBJ1-4
CDR3aa: CASSQDRASADTQYF; CDR3nt: TGTGCCAGCAGCCAAGACAGGGCCTCCGCAGATACGCAGTATTTT; abundance: NA; v_gene: TRBV5-5; d_gene: TRBD1; j_gene: TRBJ2-3
CDR3aa: CASSQVSGSTGELFF; CDR3nt: TGCGCCAGCAGCCAAGTGTCCGGGAGCACCGGGGAGCTGTTTTTT; abundance: NA; v_gene: TRBV4-1; d_gene: NA; j_gene: TRBJ2-2
CDR3aa: CASSMRGYEQFF; CDR3nt: TGTGCCAGTAGTATGAGAGGTTACGAGCAGTTCTTC; abundance: NA; v_gene: TRBV19; d_gene: NA; j_gene: TRBJ2-1
CDR3aa: CASSSNAGMNTEAFF; CDR3nt: TGCGCCAGCAGCTCCAATGCAGGGATGAACACTGAAGCTTTCTTT; abundance: NA; v_gene: TRBV5-1; d_gene: NA; j_gene: TRBJ1-1
CDR3aa: CASSPPDRGRYYEQYF; CDR3nt: TGTGCCAGCTCACCTCCCGACAGGGGGCGATACTACGAGCAGTACTTC; abundance: NA; v_gene: TRBV18; d_gene: TRBD1; j_gene: TRBJ2-7
CDR3aa: CASSLGGGQPQHF; CDR3nt: TGTGCCAGCAGCTTAGGGGGGGGTCAGCCCCAGCATTTT; abundance: NA; v_gene: TRBV11-2; d_gene: NA; j_gene: TRBJ1-5